By share of the sample, the clone carrying this TCR beta chain is medium-sized. Its antigen remains unknown. This sample was taken from a study of molecular identifiers for immune sequencing clone quantification. General observations from the study: Effector cells had over 98% of their molecules in clones above 20 RNA copies, while naive cells had under 1%. Spiked TCR RNA from one Jurkat cell reportedly showed up when mixed among approximately 990,000 naive cells.

TCRdb redid the calling of the PCR reads with MiXCR, one entry per CDR3 protein. The table shows around 40,000 distinct CDR3 sequences, with roughly 21% occurring only once. The CDR3 is 18 residues long. Germline CDR1 LNHDA, CDR2 SQIVND (reference sequence). V shed 5 bases, J shed 0 bases, and the junction held 9 bases outside the gene matches. The receptor was isolated from a human donor in good health. Some libraries in this study had Jurkat cell RNA spiked in. Sequenced material: naive CD8+ T cells from blood, with Jurkat cell RNA spiked in. The subset is: FACS-sorted CD8+CD4-CCR7+CD45RA+ naive T cells. The chain carries TRBV19 and TRBJ2-3, with TRBD2 identical over 12 bases. The DNA for the CDR3 is TGTGCCAGTAGTTCCACTAGCGGGGGGACCTCTAGCACAGATACGCAGTATTTT. It yields the protein CASSSTSGGTSSTDTQYF. Full variable domain (missing parts from reference TRBV19 and TRBJ2-3): DGGITQSPKYLFRKEGQNVTLSCEQNLNHDAMYWYRQDPGQGLRLIYYSQIVNDFQKGDIAEGYSVSREKKESFPLTVTSAQKNPTAFYLCASSSTSGGTSSTDTQYFGPGTRLTVL.